The clone carrying this T cell receptor (beta chain) showed up just once. Using immunoSEQ multiplex PCR, the repertoire was profiled, and TCRdb retains in-frame clones only, with some absent. The table has over 15,000 clones, around 87% seen once. The sample comes from a study of T cells in localized non-small cell lung cancer. Germline CDR1 MDHEN, CDR2 SYDVKM. This CDR3 comprises 15 residues. V lost 3 bases and J 5 bases, leaving 14 bases between the germline ends. The starting material was peripheral blood mononuclear cells, obtained before any cancer treatment. This receptor was identified in a male donor older than 55 with stage II lung adenocarcinoma. V and J are TRBV28 and TRBJ2-1; perhaps TRBD1 as D (6 bases). The CDR3 bases are TGTGCCAGCAGTTTCACCAGGGGATGGGACAATGAGCAGTTCTTC. Translation: CASSFTRGWDNEQFF.